This TCR beta chain was sequenced during a study of graft-versus-host responses after intestinal transplantation. Some clones are missing from TCRdb's copy, which holds only in-frame ones; the method was immunoSEQ multiplex PCR. The table lists about 90,000 clones, just under 95% of them singletons. Whole-study findings and limits: Investigators detected GvH clones in recipient marrow, with some emerging earlier in ileum or blood. Early HvG declines after transplant were associated with peak circulating GvH clone levels.

With respect to this clone: Its target is unknown.

This CDR3 spans 15 amino acids. Germline V gives CDR1 SGHAT, CDR2 FQDESV (reference sequence). V lost 5 bases to trimming and J lost 8 bases; unmatched junction nucleotides: 6. This receptor was identified in a human donor who received an intestinal transplant. Sequenced here: unstimulated CD8+ T cells sorted from spleen or lymph node cells, sampled before intestinal transplant. The rearrangement links TRBV11-1 to TRBJ1-6, with 10 nucleotides matching TRBD1. The CDR3 sequence: CASSMTGGSYSPLHF. Written as DNA, the CDR3 is TGTGCCAGCAGCATGACAGGGGGCTCCTATTCACCCCTCCACTTT.